What follows are 18 T cell receptor beta chains derived from one specimen sequenced in a study of T cell repertoires in cytomegalovirus infection. No antigen has been assigned to these receptors. TCRdb re-called the reads with MiXCR, one entry per CDR3 protein. The sample has 570,000 or so distinct CDR3 sequences, just under 40% seen once. This sample comprised cultured PBMCs, obtained from culture after CMV antigen stimulation. These receptor sequences come from a human donor in good health (CMV status not recorded). Some clones in this sample may be carry-over from other donors' samples.

The rearrangement links TRBV2 to TRBJ2-3; 8 bases match TRBD2. CDR1 is SNHLY and CDR2 is FYNNEI in the germline V gene. There are 14 residues in the CDR3. V trimming: 8 bases; J trimming: 4 bases; junction bases outside the gene matches: 8. The CDR3 loop is CASGRAGDSDTQYF. In DNA form, the CDR3 reads TGTGCCAGCGGACGAGCGGGAGATTCAGATACGCAGTATTTT.

This CDR3 reads CSVEPTGGSRGHMNTEAFF. The CDR3 DNA reads TGCAGCGTCGAACCGACAGGGGGGTCAAGGGGCCACATGAACACTGAAGCTTTCTTT. The rearrangement links TRBV29-1 to TRBJ1-1; 9 nucleotides line up with TRBD1. CDR3 size: 19 residues. Per the germline V gene, CDR1 is SQVTM and CDR2 is ANQGSEA. J gave up 0 bases and V 6 bases, and 20 bases lay outside the gene matches.

This chain joins TRBV20-1 and TRBJ2-2, with D unclear. Germline V gene lookup returns CDR1 DFQATT and CDR2 SNEGSKA (reference sequence). Trimming removed 3 bases from V and 4 bases from J, with 9 bases in between. The CDR3 covers 13 residues. The CDR3 DNA reads TGCAGTGCTAGGACGGCGTTCACCGGGGAGCTGTTTTTT. Protein sequence: CSARTAFTGELFF.

This clonotype was picked up a small number of times. The chain has TRBV12-3 or TRBV12-4 and TRBJ2-1; 8 bases fit TRBD2. This CDR3 has 15 amino acids. The V segment lost 2 bases and the J segment 5 bases; nucleotides outside the gene matches: 5. The CDR3 coding sequence is TGTGCCAGCAGTTTATGGCTAGCGGGCAACAATGAGCAGTTCTTC. Its translation is CASSLWLAGNNEQFF.

About this clonotype itself: One end of the junction varies from germline; a read error may be responsible. This chain joins TRBV7-2 and TRBJ1-1, with D uncertain. The CDR3 is 13 residues long. Germline CDR1 is SGHTA and CDR2 is FQGNSA. Written as DNA, the CDR3 is TGTGCCAGCAGCTTAGCCACTGGTTCTGCCTTCAAATTT. As protein: CASSLATGSAFKF.

The chain links TRBV6-2 or TRBV6-3 to TRBJ2-6, with D hard to call. Trimming took 5 bases from V and 4 from J, leaving 21 bases between them. CDR1 MNHEY and CDR2 SVGEGT come from the germline V gene. This CDR3 is 18 amino acids long. As DNA, the CDR3 is TGTGCCAGCAGTCCCTCCCGGTTGGCGTCCTCCGGGGCCAACGTCCTGACTTTC. Its protein product is CASSPSRLASSGANVLTF.

This chain uses TRBV4-1 with TRBJ1-3; D perhaps matches TRBD1 (5 bases). V lost 2 bases to trimming and J lost 2 bases, with 13 bases between them. Per the germline V gene, CDR1 is MGHRA and CDR2 is YSYEKL. The CDR3 covers 16 residues. CDR3 in DNA: TGCGCCAGCAGCCAAATTGGAGCGGGGCCTGGAAACACCATATATTTT. This sequence encodes CASSQIGAGPGNTIYF.

This clonotype was counted between two and nine times. CDR3 bases: TGTGCCAGCAGCCCCGTCCCGGGACTAAGCACAGATACGCAGTATTTT. Translating it yields CASSPVPGLSTDTQYF. The rearrangement joins TRBV7-8 to TRBJ2-3; TRBD2 matches 7 bases. V was pared by 5 bases and J by 0 bases, with 8 bases of the junction left unmatched. This CDR3 is built from 16 residues. Germline CDR1 and CDR2: SGHVS and FQNEAQ.

The V and J genes are TRBV7-2 and TRBJ2-3; D call uncertain. With 4 bases removed from V and 10 bases from J, the gap between germline ends came to 15 bases. This CDR3 has 13 residues. Germline values: CDR1 SGHTA, CDR2 FQGNSA. The CDR3 loop is CASSSDRRRAQYF. The CDR3 bases are TGTGCCAGCAGCTCCGATCGCAGGCGTGCGCAGTATTTT. Variable domain in full (rest from reference TRBV7-2 and TRBJ2-3): GAGVSQSPSNKVTEKGKDVELRCDPISGHTALYWYRQSLGQGLEFLIYFQGNSAPDKSGLPSDRFSAERTGGSVSTLTIQRTQQEDSAVYLCASSSDRRRAQYFGPGTRLTVL.

This clonotype was seen many times. The rearrangement joins TRBV7-2 to TRBJ1-5; D call uncertain. Looked up from germline, CDR1 is SGHTA and CDR2 is FQGNSA. With 5 bases removed from V and 3 bases from J, the gap between germline ends came to 14 bases. This CDR3 comprises 15 residues. CDR3 amino acids: CASSTHDAYNQPQHF. The CDR3 bases are TGTGCCAGCAGCACCCACGACGCCTACAATCAGCCCCAGCATTTT.

The chain couples TRBV27 to TRBJ2-3; 8 bases are shared with TRBD2. Germline V gene sequence: CDR1 MNHEY, CDR2 SMNVEV (reference sequence). The CDR3 has 18 amino acids. Trimming cost V 6 bases and J 0 bases; bases outside gene matches: 14. The CDR3 region is CASSLRAGGYSSTDTQYF. In nucleotides, the CDR3 is TGTGCCAGCAGCCTTAGGGCGGGGGGTTACTCTAGCACAGATACGCAGTATTTT.

The rearrangement joins TRBV7-6 to TRBJ2-1; D not certain. V gave up 5 bases and J gave up 0 bases, with 17 bases separating them. The CDR3 has 17 residues. Per germline, CDR1 SGHVS and CDR2 FNYEAQ. The CDR3 DNA reads as TGTGCCAGCAGCAAATCAGGTTCAGACCCCTCCTACAATGAGCAGTTCTTC. Its protein product is CASSKSGSDPSYNEQFF.

This clonotype was counted a few times. This chain joins TRBV4-1 and TRBJ2-7; 8 bases line up with TRBD2. The CDR3 length is 14 residues. The V gene end was trimmed by 3 bases and the J gene end by 3 bases; junction bases not matched to a gene: 4. The germline V gene encodes CDR1 MGHRA and CDR2 YSYEKL. The CDR3 reads CASSHRAGVYEQYF. The CDR3 DNA follows: TGCGCCAGCAGCCACCGAGCGGGAGTCTACGAGCAGTACTTC.

This chain uses TRBV7-6 with TRBJ2-1, with 9 bases matching TRBD1. The CDR3 loop spans 17 amino acids. CDR1 is SGHVS, CDR2 FNYEAQ, per germline. Germline trimming cut 2 bases from V and 7 bases from J; bases unmatched to any gene: 12. CDR3 coding DNA: TGTGCCAGCAGCTTAATCCCGGGGACAGGGTGGCGTAATGAGCAGTTCTTC. Translated: CASSLIPGTGWRNEQFF.

The rearrangement joins TRBV2 to TRBJ1-3; the match to TRBD1 covers 7 bases. This CDR3 is built from 13 residues. J gave up 0 bases and V 10 bases, and 3 bases lay outside the gene matches. Germline CDR1 SNHLY, CDR2 FYNNEI. CDR3 loop: CATRTGSGNTIYF. The CDR3 coding sequence is TGTGCCACCAGGACAGGCTCTGGAAACACCATATATTTT.

This clonotype was picked up many times. The chain recombines TRBV7-9 with TRBJ2-5; TRBD1 agrees at 7 bases. V lost 6 bases, J lost 5 bases, and 18 bases stayed unmatched. Germline V lookup: CDR1 SEHNR, CDR2 FQNEAQ (reference sequence). This CDR3 is built from 17 residues. CDR3 nucleotides: TGTGCCAGCAGTTCCGCCGGGACAGCGCTGACTAAGGAGACCCAGTACTTC. It encodes CASSSAGTALTKETQYF. Variable domain in full (rest from reference TRBV7-9 and TRBJ2-5): DTGVSQNPRHKITKRGQNVTFRCDPISEHNRLYWYRQTLGQGPEFLTYFQNEAQLEKSRLLSDRFSAERPKGSFSTLEIQRTEQGDSAMYLCASSSAGTALTKETQYFGPGTRLLVL.

The chain is built from TRBV6-2 or TRBV6-3 and TRBJ2-2; D remains ambiguous. CDR1 and CDR2 from the germline V gene are MNHEY and SVGEGT. The CDR3 has 16 residues. Trimming stripped 0 bases from V and 3 bases from J, with 11 bases between. In DNA, the CDR3 is TGTGCCAGCAGTTACTCTCCGGACGGATACACCGGGGAGCTGTTTTTT. The encoded protein is CASSYSPDGYTGELFF.

The gene calls are TRBV7-9 and TRBJ2-2; a possible D gene is TRBD1 (6 bases). The V end was cut by 4 bases, the J end by 5 bases, with 17 bases between. Germline V gene sequence: CDR1 SEHNR, CDR2 FQNEAQ (reference sequence). The CDR3 is 16 residues long. The CDR3 DNA follows: TGTGCCAGCAGCTCCAGGGGAAAAACCATGACCGGGGAGCTGTTTTTT. This gives the protein CASSSRGKTMTGELFF.